Described below is a single TCR beta chain sequence and its context. Its antigen remains unknown. CDR1 is SNHLY and CDR2 is FYNNEI in the germline V gene. V lost 3 bases and J lost 5, with 11 bases in between. The CDR3 contains 14 residues. The sample is drawn from a study of a mutant IDH1 vaccine in newly diagnosed glioma. Assay used: immunoSEQ multiplex PCR; TCRdb lists only in-frame clones, some missing. The sample contains around 54,000 clones, roughly nine tenths of which appear only once. Sample time point: week 35, safety follow-up. Every single dose of the vaccine, 300 ug of mutant IDH1 20-mer peptide, came with topical imiquimod.

This specimen consisted of PBMCs, obtained from a glioma patient whose treatment included an IDH1 peptide vaccine. The receptor was isolated from a man aged 35 to 55 with glioma. The rearrangement joins TRBV2 to TRBJ1-5; D perhaps matches TRBD1 (5 bases). The CDR3 DNA sequence: TGTGCCAGCAGTGAGATGGGGCGACATCAGCCCCAGCATTTT. It yields the protein CASSEMGRHQPQHF.